This T cell receptor beta chain was recorded in a study of T cell responses to AZD1222 COVID-19 vaccine. Notes on this clone: What it binds is not known.

V shed 0 bases and J 5 bases; nucleotides not matched to a gene: 7. The CDR3 is 15 amino acids. Germline lookup yields CDR1 SGHRS and CDR2 YFSETQ. Profiled with immunoSEQ multiplex PCR; TCRdb holds only in-frame clones, not every one. This table has under 200,000 clones, 75% to 90% appearing once. Study results and limitations: Just 5 to 7 people given AZD1222 tested seropositive at baseline. Once two AZD1222 doses were given, Spike-specific TCR breadth and depth went up. Females outnumbered males among donors, who were mostly white British; clonal diversity was possibly underestimated. As reported, nearly half of all spike-specific TCRs target variant regions that are unmutated.

The receptor was derived from an adult in good health. The sequencing here drew on peripheral blood, taken on day 0 of MenACWY control vaccination. The gene calls are TRBV5-1 and TRBJ2-5, with TRBD1 matching over 7 bases. In nucleotides, the CDR3 is TGCGCCAGCAGCTTGGGGACAGGAGATATGGAGACCCAGTACTTC. It is translated as CASSLGTGDMETQYF. Together with reference TRBV5-1 and TRBJ2-5, the CDR3 gives the full variable domain: KAGVTQTPRYLIKTRGQQVTLSCSPISGHRSVSWYQQTPGQGLQFLFEYFSETQRNKGNFPGRFSGRQFSNSRSEMNVSTLELGDSALYLCASSLGTGDMETQYFGPGTRLLVL.